This T cell receptor beta chain appears in the sequencing data of a study of blood T cell repertoires in COVID-19. Study-level information: Samples of COVID-19 (acute and convalescent) were obtained from the United States, Italy and Spain.

Original analysis: Reference gene primer amplification gave nucleated cell count estimates. Method: immunoSEQ multiplex PCR; TCRdb's copy keeps in-frame clones and lacks some. V and J calls and clone size are those listed in that table; D and trimming were worked out from the DNA. This table holds 150,000 to 200,000 clones, roughly nine tenths found once. Germline-derived CDR1 and CDR2 are MGHRA and YSYEKL. The CDR3 is made up of 14 amino acids. V was cut by 0 bases and J by 1 base, with 7 bases left in between. Worth noting for this clone: Additional DNA sequences in this sample encode the identical CDR3.

Seattle researchers signed up patients amid active infection and tracked them longitudinally. This sequence was found in a woman in her fifties or sixties with COVID-19, enrolled during active disease. The rearrangement uses TRBV4-1 and TRBJ2-7, with a possible D match to TRBD1 (5 bases). The sequencing input was peripheral blood. The CDR3 loop is CASSQEAGSYEQYF. The CDR3 nucleotides read TGCGCCAGCAGCCAAGAAGCAGGGTCCTACGAGCAGTACTTC.